Shown below are 18 T cell receptor beta chains from a single sample sequenced in a study of cytomegalovirus exposure and HLA in healthy donors. In the PCR, 60 Vbeta and 13 Jbeta primers were used. Data came from immunoSEQ multiplex PCR; TCRdb stores just in-frame clones and leaves some out. The sample holds 210,000 or so clones, 80% to 90% seen once. Input material: PBMCs. The receptor set was obtained from a man aged 25 to 40 in good health and CMV-seronegative.

Points on this clone: Other DNA sequences in this specimen translate into the identical CDR3. This chain uses TRBV18 with TRBJ1-5; 7 nucleotides match TRBD1. V shed 5 bases, J shed 6 bases, and the junction held 4 bases outside the gene matches. The germline CDR1 and CDR2 sequences are KGHSH and LQKENI. This CDR3 has 13 residues. This CDR3 reads CASSTDRAQPQHF. CDR3 DNA: TGTGCCAGCTCAACCGACAGGGCTCAGCCCCAGCATTTT.

V and J are TRBV28 and TRBJ2-7; 11 nucleotides match TRBD1. This CDR3 contains 15 residues. Germline V lookup: CDR1 MDHEN, CDR2 SYDVKM. With V trimmed by 8 bases and J by 1 base, 7 bases remained unmatched. In DNA, the CDR3 is TGTGCCAGCGGGATGGGGGACAGGGGGTCCTACGAGCAGTACTTC. Amino acid sequence: CASGMGDRGSYEQYF.

The rearrangement joins TRBV19 to TRBJ1-3, with D possibly being TRBD1 (6 bases). V lost 6 bases to trimming and J lost 4 bases, with 16 bases between them. The CDR3 consists of 15 residues. CDR1 and CDR2 from the germline V gene are LNHDA and SQIVND (reference sequence). The CDR3 region has the DNA TGTGCCAGTAGCAAGGACAGTCTCTTGGGAAACACCATATATTTT. Translated: CASSKDSLLGNTIYF.

This rearrangement joins TRBV12-5 to TRBJ2-1, with D possibly being TRBD2 (6 bases). The V end lost 1 base, the J end lost 8 bases, and 18 bases lay between the germline ends. There are 16 residues in the CDR3. Germline V gives CDR1 LGHNT, CDR2 FRNRAP. The chain's CDR3 is CASGLARDGGVDEQFF. CDR3 coding DNA: TGTGCTAGTGGTTTGGCCCGGGACGGAGGGGTTGATGAGCAGTTCTTC. The full variable domain, in which reference TRBV12-5 and TRBJ2-1 provide the parts outside the CDR3, is DARVTQTPRHKVTEMGQEVTMRCQPILGHNTVFWYRQTMMQGLELLAYFRNRAPLDDSGMPKDRFSAEMPDATLATLKIQPSEPRDSAVYFCASGLARDGGVDEQFFGPGTRLTVL.

The chain links TRBV18 to TRBJ1-2, with D possibly TRBD1 on 6 matching bases. The length of the CDR3 is 14 residues. Germline V CDR1 and CDR2: KGHSH, LQKENI. Trimming removed 3 bases from V and 6 bases from J, with 14 bases in between. The CDR3 sequence: CASSPQGPSDGYTF. In nucleotides, the CDR3 is TGTGCCAGCTCACCCCAGGGGCCTTCGGATGGCTACACCTTC.

V and J are TRBV11-2 and TRBJ2-5; 7 nucleotides agree with TRBD2. CDR1 and CDR2 (germline): SGHAT, FQNNGV. J lost 4 bases, V lost 1 base, and 6 bases had no gene match. This CDR3 comprises 15 residues. CDR3 residues: CASSLGVAGRETQYF. The CDR3 DNA sequence: TGTGCCAGCAGCTTAGGGGTAGCGGGTAGAGAGACCCAGTACTTC.

This clone appeared a few times. The CDR3 loop reads CASSVTSGRAPSEQYF. CDR3 nucleotides: TGTGCCAGCAGTGTAACTAGCGGGAGGGCCCCCTCCGAGCAGTACTTC. This chain uses TRBV28 with TRBJ2-7, with 13 positions matching TRBD2. This CDR3 comprises 16 residues. The germline gives CDR1 MDHEN, CDR2 SYDVKM. After removal of 5 bases from V and 6 bases from J, the junction contained 10 bases not matched to a gene.

Comment on this clone: A junction boundary mismatches the germline segment, possibly from a read error. The chain combines TRBV7-9 with TRBJ2-5, with TRBD2 matching over 7 bases. Germline V gives CDR1 SEHNR, CDR2 FQNEAQ (reference sequence). The CDR3 covers 15 residues. CDR3 nucleotide sequence: TGTTCCAGCAGCGCGAGGGGAGGGCTTGAAGAGACCCAGTACTTC. Translating it yields CSSSARGGLEETQYF.

The rearrangement joins TRBV14 to TRBJ2-5; D is perhaps TRBD2 (5 bases). With 3 bases removed from V and 14 bases from J, the gap between germline ends came to 19 bases. CDR1 SGHDN and CDR2 FVKESK come from the germline V gene. The CDR3 is 13 amino acids. CDR3 region: CASSQPGLAAYYF. DNA of the CDR3: TGTGCCAGCAGCCAGCCCGGACTTGCCGCCTACTACTTC.

The V gene is TRBV7-8, the J gene TRBJ2-5; TRBD2 aligns across 12 bases. Germline V gene sequence: CDR1 SGHVS, CDR2 FQNEAQ. The CDR3 contains 16 residues. V was pared by 4 bases and J by 5 bases, with 8 bases of the junction left unmatched. The CDR3 DNA reads TGTGCCAGCAGCTCCGAACTAGCGGGGGGCGGTGAGACCCAGTACTTC. Translating gives CASSSELAGGGETQYF.

The genes are TRBV7-9 and TRBJ1-5, with 7 bases that match TRBD1. CDR1 SEHNR and CDR2 FQNEAQ come from the germline V gene (reference sequence). Trimming cost V 2 bases and J 5 bases; bases outside gene matches: 0. The CDR3 loop spans 13 amino acids. The CDR3 loop reads CASSLTGDQPQHF. In DNA form, the CDR3 reads TGTGCCAGCAGCTTAACAGGGGATCAGCCCCAGCATTTT.

The genes are TRBV29-1 and TRBJ2-7; a possible D gene is TRBD1 (5 bases). Trimming stripped 0 bases from V and 4 bases from J, with 13 bases between. In germline, CDR1 is SQVTM, CDR2 ANQGSEA. This CDR3 is 14 amino acids long. This CDR3 reads CSVEDRRKGYEQYF. CDR3 DNA: TGCAGCGTTGAAGATCGTCGGAAGGGGTACGAGCAGTACTTC.

V gene TRBV28 combines with J gene TRBJ1-1, with 8 bases identical to TRBD1. This CDR3 comprises 14 residues. Germline CDR1 and CDR2: MDHEN and SYDVKM. J lost 4 bases, V lost 6 bases, and 7 bases had no gene match. The CDR3 sequence: CASRRGQAITEAFF. For the CDR3, the DNA is TGTGCCAGCAGAAGGGGACAGGCCATCACTGAAGCTTTCTTT.

The rearrangement links TRBV5-6 to TRBJ2-5, with D unresolved. With 4 bases removed from V and 1 base from J, the gap between germline ends came to 8 bases. This CDR3 is built from 13 residues. The germline CDR1 and CDR2 sequences are SGHDT and YYEEEE. As DNA, the CDR3 is TGTGCCAGCAGCCCGGGTGCCCAAGAGACCCAGTACTTC. It specifies CASSPGAQETQYF.

Here the CDR3 DNA reads TGCAGCGTTGAGGCAGAGGCCCAAGAGACCCAGTACTTC. Amino acids: CSVEAEAQETQYF. The chain has TRBV29-1 and TRBJ2-5; D unclear. The CDR3 contains 13 residues. The V gene's germline CDR1 is SQVTM and CDR2 ANQGSEA. The V gene lost 3 bases and the J gene lost 1 base, with 9 bases spanning the gap.

The chain links TRBV6-5 to TRBJ2-5; D is perhaps TRBD2 (5 bases). The J call may be faulty, since TRBJ2-7 better matches the DNA end. The CDR3 is 12 residues long. The V gene's germline CDR1 is MNHEY and CDR2 SVGAGI. CDR3 amino acids: CASGRGTYEQYF. As DNA, the CDR3 is TGTGCCAGCGGACGGGGTACCTACGAGCAGTACTTC.

The chain joins TRBV28 to TRBJ1-5, with D possibly matching TRBD1 (6 bases). Germline assignment: CDR1 MDHEN and CDR2 SYDVKM. This CDR3 contains 15 residues. The germline V and J ends were trimmed by 1 base and 4 bases, with 11 bases remaining between them. CDR3 residues: CASSLSGDPNQPQHF. CDR3 DNA sequence: TGTGCCAGCAGTTTATCAGGGGACCCTAATCAGCCCCAGCATTTT.

The count of this clone is one. V and J are TRBV7-9 and TRBJ2-7, with 10 bases aligning to TRBD1. This CDR3 is built from 15 residues. The germline V gene encodes CDR1 SEHNR and CDR2 FQNEAQ (reference sequence). The ends lost 5 bases at V and 3 bases at J; junction bases unmatched: 7. This CDR3 is CASSNRDRGFYEQYF. The CDR3 coding sequence is TGTGCCAGCAGCAACAGGGACAGGGGCTTCTACGAGCAGTACTTC.